This T cell receptor beta chain came from a study of T-cell memory formation after mild COVID-19. V lost 5 bases, J lost 5 bases, and 16 bases lay in between. Germline CDR1 is SGHTA and CDR2 is FQGTGA. CDR3 length: 15 residues. In TCRdb, the 5' RACE reads were re-called with MiXCR into one record per CDR3 protein. The sample records some 120,000 distinct CDR3 sequences, about 17% being singletons. The chain has TRBV7-3 and TRBJ2-1; D perhaps matches TRBD2 (6 bases). Input material: PBMCs or a T cell subset sorted from them (not recorded which). The sequence derives from a man between 18 and 29 years old who had mild COVID-19 (a few samples of this study predate the infection). Cell type and time point are not known. CDR3 nucleotides: TGTGCCAGCAGCCAAATGGAGGGGCGGAACAATGAGCAGTTCTTC. Translating gives CASSQMEGRNNEQFF.